Presented here are 7 T cell receptor beta chains from one specimen sequenced in a study of blood T cell repertoires in COVID-19. Here immunoSEQ multiplex PCR was the method, and the copy in TCRdb shows in-frame clones only, minus some. This sample carries 25,000 to 30,000 clones, 81% of them seen once, and the ten largest clones take roughly 15%. Sequenced sample: peripheral blood. The receptor source for this set is a woman aged 55-70 years with acute or convalescent COVID-19.

This chain links TRBV6-5 with TRBJ1-5; a weak D match, TRBD1 (5 bases). Germline CDR1 is MNHEY and CDR2 is SVGAGI. Trimming left V 5 bases short and J 2 bases short, with 10 bases between. The CDR3 spans 14 residues. CDR3 DNA sequence: TGTGCCAGCAGTATCGCGGGGGGCAATCAGCCCCAGCATTTT. This gives the protein CASSIAGGNQPQHF.

The rearrangement uses TRBV11-3 and TRBJ2-1, with TRBD1 matching over 11 bases. V lost 1 base to trimming and J lost 5 bases; unmatched junction nucleotides: 4. This CDR3 has 16 amino acids. Germline-derived CDR1 and CDR2 are SGHNT and YENEEA. CDR3 in amino acids: CASSLGGQGVDNEQFF. CDR3 nucleotides: TGTGCCAGCAGCTTAGGGGGACAGGGGGTCGACAATGAGCAGTTCTTC. The variable domain in full, with the rest retrieved from reference TRBV11-3 and TRBJ2-1, is EAGVVQSPRYKIIEKKQPVAFWCNPISGHNTLYWYLQNLGQGPELLIRYENEEAVDDSQLPKDRFSAERLKGVDSTLKIQPAELGDSAVYLCASSLGGQGVDNEQFFGPGTRLTVL.

This clone was found once. The chain employs TRBV10-1 and TRBJ1-5; perhaps TRBD1 as D (6 bases). The CDR3 spans 17 residues. The germline V gene encodes CDR1 WNHNN and CDR2 SYGVQD (reference sequence). Trimming took 1 base from V and 4 from J, leaving 17 bases between them. The CDR3 nucleotides read TGCGCCAGCAGTGAGTTGGACAGAGGGTTGGAGAATCAGCCCCAGCATTTT. Translated: CASSELDRGLENQPQHF.

The DNA for the CDR3 is TGCGCCAGCAGCTTCGGGCGTCAGGGGAGTGAGCAGTACTTC. Translation gives CASSFGRQGSEQYF. The rearrangement uses TRBV5-1 and TRBJ2-7, with D maybe TRBD1 (6 bases). Germline CDR1 and CDR2: SGHRS and YFSETQ. This CDR3 contains 14 residues. V was cut by 2 bases and J by 7 bases, with 16 bases left in between.

The V and J genes are TRBV7-9 and TRBJ2-3; 7 nucleotides agree with TRBD2. Looked up from germline, CDR1 is SEHNR and CDR2 is FQNEAQ (reference sequence). The junction had 10 bases not matched to a gene; V was cut back by 1 base and J by 6 bases. The CDR3 is made up of 16 amino acids. CDR3 region: CASSLGGGQTPDTQYF. The DNA for the CDR3 is TGTGCCAGCAGCTTAGGGGGGGGTCAAACGCCGGATACGCAGTATTTT.

V is TRBV6-2 or TRBV6-3 and J is TRBJ1-1, with 7 bases that match TRBD1. Losses at the gene ends were 2 bases for V and 1 base for J; bases not matched to a gene: 1. The CDR3 runs 14 residues. Germline V gene lookup returns CDR1 MNHEY and CDR2 SVGEGT. The CDR3 loop reads CASSYGTENTEAFF. The CDR3 nucleotides are TGTGCCAGCAGTTACGGGACAGAGAACACTGAAGCTTTCTTT.

This clone was seen once. The chain is built from TRBV28 and TRBJ2-4, with a weak D call TRBD1 (7 bases). V gave up 5 bases and J gave up 0 bases, with 14 bases separating them. This CDR3 has 16 residues. Germline CDR1 reads MDHEN; CDR2 reads SYDVKM. The CDR3, as DNA: TGTGCCAGCAGTGGAGGGACAGCCCGAGCCAAAAACATTCAGTACTTC. Its protein product is CASSGGTARAKNIQYF. Full variable domain (remainder filled in from reference TRBV28 and TRBJ2-4): DVKVTQSSRYLVKRTGEKVFLECVQDMDHENMFWYRQDPGLGLRLIYFSYDVKMKEKGDIPEGYSVSREKKERFSLILESASTNQTSMYLCASSGGTARAKNIQYFGAGTRLSVL.